The 11 T cell receptor beta chains listed next were all sequenced from one sample in a study of CD8+CD57+ T cells in acquired aplastic anemia. In patients chosen for sequencing, flow cytometry had shown CD8+CD57+ cell expansion. According to the study, genomic DNA was the template for TCR beta VDJ and CDR3 profiling. A single record per CDR3 protein comes from TCRdb applying MiXCR to the reads. The data show about 160,000 distinct CDR3 sequences, with less than 50% seen just once and 30% to 40% held by the top ten. Sample: sorted CD4+, CD8+, or CD8+CD57+ T cells (not recorded which) from PBMCs. Source of these receptors: a human donor with aplastic anemia.

This clonotype appeared a single time. A much larger clone differs by one base, so this may be a read error. This chain connects TRBV2 to TRBJ2-3; maybe TRBD2 (5 bases). This CDR3 spans 10 amino acids. The germline V gene encodes CDR1 SNHLY and CDR2 FYNNEI. The CDR3 protein is CTSGANTQYF. CDR3 sequence (DNA): TGTACCAGCGGTGCTAATACGCAGTATTTT.

J is TRBJ1-2 and V is TRBV2; 8 nucleotides align to TRBD1. The germline V gene has CDR1 SNHLY and CDR2 FYNNEI. The trim removed 5 bases at V and 5 bases at J, leaving 7 bases unmatched. The CDR3 consists of 14 residues. The CDR3 nucleotides read TGTGCCAGCAGTCGGGACAGGATTTTATATGGCTACACCTTC. Protein: CASSRDRILYGYTF.

Many counts were recorded for this clonotype. This chain joins TRBV6-5 and TRBJ2-7; 7 nucleotides match TRBD2. The V and J ends lost 9 bases and 2 bases, in that order; junction bases with no gene match: 7. The CDR3 is 13 residues long. Germline values: CDR1 MNHEY, CDR2 SVGAGI. CDR3 residues: CASAGDYPYEQYF. CDR3 bases: TGTGCCAGTGCCGGGGACTATCCCTACGAGCAGTACTTC.

The chain combines TRBV5-5 with TRBJ2-7, with 8 positions matching TRBD1. CDR3 length equals 14 residues. The V and J ends lost 4 bases and 3 bases, in that order; junction bases with no gene match: 6. Germline V gene lookup returns CDR1 SGHKS and CDR2 YYEKEE (reference sequence). The CDR3 loop is CASSLGQGLYEQYF. The CDR3 DNA sequence: TGTGCCAGCAGCCTTGGACAGGGCCTCTACGAGCAGTACTTC.

In this sample, this clonotype turned up many times. The V gene is TRBV10-3, the J gene TRBJ1-6; D perhaps matches TRBD1 (5 bases). There are 11 residues in the CDR3. With 10 bases removed from V and 7 bases from J, the gap between germline ends came to 8 bases. CDR1 is ENHRY and CDR2 is SYGVKD in the germline V gene. DNA for the CDR3: TGTGCCACCAGGGAAAATTCACCCCTCCACTTT. It encodes CATRENSPLHF.

Concerning this clonotype: Just one base apart from a much larger clone, this may be a read error. The chain links TRBV5-5 to TRBJ2-3; 9 nucleotides match TRBD1. The CDR3 covers 15 residues. Germline CDR1 SGHKS, CDR2 YYEKEE (reference sequence). As DNA, the CDR3 is TGTGCCAGCAGTGGTGGGACAGGGAGCACAGATACGCATTATTTT. Translating gives CASSGGTGSTDTHYF.

The V and J genes are TRBV15 and TRBJ1-5; tentative D call: TRBD1 (5 bases). Germline V CDR1 and CDR2: LNHNV, YYDKDF (reference sequence). This CDR3 is 17 amino acids long. Trimming cost V 0 bases and J 2 bases, with 14 bases left between them. CDR3 bases: TGTGCCACCAGCAGAGATCGGGGGATCGGGGGCAATCAGCCCCAGCATTTT. Its translation: CATSRDRGIGGNQPQHF.

This chain links TRBV7-2 with TRBJ2-7; 8 nucleotides agree with TRBD2. The CDR3 contains 15 residues. Looked up from germline, CDR1 is SGHTA and CDR2 is FQGNSA. With V trimmed by 5 bases and J by 4 bases, 10 bases remained unmatched. This CDR3 is CASSPRVQRGYEQYF. In DNA form, the CDR3 reads TGTGCCAGCAGCCCCCGGGTCCAGCGGGGGTACGAGCAGTACTTC.

This clonotype showed up many times. V is TRBV11-2 and J is TRBJ2-2, with 11 nucleotides matching TRBD1. The CDR3 is 16 amino acids. V lost 4 bases, J lost 4 bases, and 5 bases stayed unmatched. Germline V gene sequence: CDR1 SGHAT, CDR2 FQNNGV. CDR3 residues: CASSSRTGGFTGELFF. The CDR3, as DNA: TGTGCCAGCAGCTCGCGGACAGGGGGCTTCACCGGGGAGCTGTTTTTT. The full variable domain, with the rest looked up from reference TRBV11-2 and TRBJ2-2, is EAGVAQSPRYKIIEKRQSVAFWCNPISGHATLYWYQQILGQGPKLLIQFQNNGVVDDSQLPKDRFSAERLKGVDSTLKIQPAKLEDSAVYLCASSSRTGGFTGELFFGEGSRLTVL.

The V and J genes are TRBV7-4 and TRBJ2-5; no firm D call. The CDR3 contains 13 residues. The germline V gene encodes CDR1 SGHVT and CDR2 SQSDAQ. The V end was cut by 3 bases, the J end by 5 bases, with 10 bases between. The CDR3 nucleotides read TGTGCCAGCAGCTTGGGGTCACGGGAGACCCAGTACTTC. Amino acid sequence: CASSLGSRETQYF.

This chain joins TRBV7-6 and TRBJ1-4; D call uncertain. CDR3 length equals 15 residues. Germline V gene sequence: CDR1 SGHVS, CDR2 FNYEAQ. V gave up 2 bases and J gave up 0 bases, with 7 bases separating them. CDR3 sequence reads: CASSLNGATNEKLFF. CDR3 DNA sequence: TGTGCCAGCAGCTTAAACGGTGCAACTAATGAAAAACTGTTTTTT. Filled out from reference TRBV7-6 and TRBJ1-4, the complete variable domain reads GAGVSQSPRYKVTKRGQDVALRCDPISGHVSLYWYRQALGQGPEFLTYFNYEAQQDKSGLPNDRFSAERPEGSISTLTIQRTEQRDSAMYRCASSLNGATNEKLFFGSGTQLSVL.